This T cell receptor beta chain was captured in a study of monozygotic twins with inflammatory bowel disease. There are 13 residues in the CDR3. CDR1 and CDR2 (germline): MNHNS, SASEGT. Incorporation of UMIs carrying a 6-nucleotide sample barcode was performed by template switching. TCRdb reprocessed the 5' RACE reads and reports one entry per CDR3 protein, with no DNA. This sample's table reports 350,000 to 500,000 distinct CDR3 sequences. This clonotype originated in a human donor with ulcerative colitis or Crohn's disease, or a healthy co-twin of an affected twin (not recorded which). Sequenced: blood. The rearrangement links TRBV6-1 to TRBJ2-1; TCRdb reports TRBD1, a call that lacks DNA to check it against. The CDR3 reads CASSARPGHEQFF.